This is a list of T cell receptor beta chains from one sample in a study of prognosis after radiotherapy for stage I lung cancer. TCRdb re-derived calls from the multiplex PCR reads in MiXCR, one entry per CDR3 protein. The top ten hold around 29% of the sample, which has tens of thousands of distinct CDR3 sequences, roughly 40% seen once. The input for sequencing was PBMCs, taken before or after stereotactic body radiation therapy (not recorded which). The receptors here all came from a donor of 50 years or more with non-small cell lung cancer. CDR3s include the opening cysteine and the closing phenylalanine or tryptophan. A D gene is named only where the DNA matches it firmly. Size values are once, few and many counts, or a class for expanded clones, and some rows have none.

j_call v_call clone_size d_call cdr3_nt cdr3_aa
TRBJ2-3 TRBV20-1 many NA TGCAGTGCTACGCCCGGGGCAGATACGCAGTATTTT CSATPGADTQYF
TRBJ2-1 TRBV18 many TRBD2 TGTGCCAGCTCACTAACTAGCGGCAACTACAATGAGCAGTTCTTC CASSLTSGNYNEQFF
TRBJ2-3 TRBV11-3 many TRBD1 TGTGCCAGCAGCCGACAGGGGGTCACAGATACGCAGTATTTT CASSRQGVTDTQYF
TRBJ2-3 TRBV11-2 medium-sized NA TGTGCCAGCAGCTTAGATCCTGGGGCATCTAGCACAGATACGCAGTATTTT CASSLDPGASSTDTQYF
TRBJ2-2 TRBV6-1 many NA TGTGCCAGCTTAGGGGGTCTGACCGGGGAGCTGTTTTTT CASLGGLTGELFF
TRBJ1-2 TRBV2 many NA TGTGCCAGCAGTGAACGGGGGAATGGCTACACCTTC CASSERGNGYTF
TRBJ1-3 TRBV5-1 NA NA TGCGCCAGCAGATTGGAGATGGAATCTGGAAACACCATATATTTT CASRLEMESGNTIYF
TRBJ1-2 TRBV20-1 medium-sized NA TGCAGTGCTAGAGATCCGGGGAAAGGTGGCTACACCTTC CSARDPGKGGYTF
TRBJ2-5 TRBV7-2 once NA TGTGCCAGCAGCTTAAGGGACGCAGAGACCCAGTACTTC CASSLRDAETQYF
TRBJ1-4 TRBV2 many NA TGTGCCAGCAGCCCGACGGAGGGGGATGAAAAACTGTTTTTT CASSPTEGDEKLFF
TRBJ2-7 TRBV20-1 many NA TGCAGTGCTAGTCCCGGGGCTTCCTACGAGCAGTACTTC CSASPGASYEQYF
TRBJ2-3 TRBV9 NA TRBD2 TGTGCCAGCAGCCTCCGGGACTACCGCACAGATACGCAGTATTTT CASSLRDYRTDTQYF
TRBJ2-2 TRBV7-9 NA TRBD1 TGTGCCGGCAGCTCGACAGGGTTGTTGAACGGTGAGCTGTTTTTT CAGSSTGLLNGELFF
TRBJ2-7 TRBV6-1 NA TRBD1 TGTGCCAGCAGTGAAGGGTCCACAGGGGCCTACGAGCATTACTTC CASSEGSTGAYEHYF
TRBJ1-2 TRBV20-1 NA NA TGCAGTGCTAGAAACCCGGGACATGGTATCTATGGCTACACCTTC CSARNPGHGIYGYTF
TRBJ1-1 TRBV7-8 many NA TGTGCCAGCAGCCCTTCAACAATTGAAGCTTTCTTT CASSPSTIEAFF
TRBJ2-6 TRBV6-1 many TRBD1 TGTGCCAGCAGCTCAGGGGGCTCTGGGGCCAACGTCCTGACTTTC CASSSGGSGANVLTF
TRBJ2-7 TRBV6-5 many NA TGTGCCAGCAGTTACTCGCCCACTGGGGGCTACGAGCAGTACTTC CASSYSPTGGYEQYF
TRBJ2-2 TRBV12-3/TRBV12-4 NA NA TGTGCCAGCAGCCAACCCGGGGGGCAGCTGTTTTTT CASSQPGGQLFF
TRBJ2-3 TRBV20-1 many TRBD2 TGCAGTGCTAGAGACCCCGGGTACGGGGGGGCCTGGGCAGATACGCAGTATTTT CSARDPGYGGAWADTQYF
TRBJ2-1 TRBV7-3 many NA TGTGCCAGCAGCCCCCAGGGGTTCTTC CASSPQGFF
TRBJ1-1 TRBV27 once NA TGTGCCGCCCGGGGAAAGCTCAACACTGGAGCTTTCTTT CAARGKLNTGAFF
TRBJ2-6 TRBV11-1 many TRBD1 TGTGCCAGCAGCTTAGTCGGGACAGGGGAAGGGACTGGGGCCAACGTCCTGACTTTC CASSLVGTGEGTGANVLTF
TRBJ1-5 TRBV15 NA NA TGTGCCACCAGCCTTGGCAGGGCGCCCAATCAGCCCCAGCATTTT CATSLGRAPNQPQHF